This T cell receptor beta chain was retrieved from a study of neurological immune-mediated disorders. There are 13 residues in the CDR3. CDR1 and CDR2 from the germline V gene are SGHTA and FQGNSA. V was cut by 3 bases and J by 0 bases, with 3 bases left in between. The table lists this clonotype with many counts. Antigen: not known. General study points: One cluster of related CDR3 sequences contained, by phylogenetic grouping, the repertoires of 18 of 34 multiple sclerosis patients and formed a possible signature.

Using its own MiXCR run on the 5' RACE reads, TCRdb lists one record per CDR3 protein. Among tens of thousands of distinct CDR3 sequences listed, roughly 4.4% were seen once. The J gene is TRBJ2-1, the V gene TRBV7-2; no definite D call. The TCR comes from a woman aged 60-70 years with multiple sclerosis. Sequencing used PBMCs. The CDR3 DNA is TGTGCCAGCAGCTTTCTCTCCTACAATGAGCAGTTCTTC. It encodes CASSFLSYNEQFF.